These T cell receptor beta chains were read from a single sample in a study of shared clonotypes between healthy human individuals. TCRdb's table, derived via immunoSEQ multiplex PCR, lists solely in-frame clones and lacks some. The table includes around 600,000 clones, roughly 98% detected once. The sample consisted of naive CD8+ T cells sorted from blood. Receptors originate from a man aged 30 to 39 in good health. Each CDR3 is given with its conserved first and last residue. Fields, in order: clone size, D gene, V gene, J gene, CDR3 DNA, CDR3 protein. A D gene is named only where the DNA matches it firmly. Size tells how often a clone was seen (once, few, many) or the class of an expanded clone, and some rows leave it out.

clone_size: few
d_call: NA
v_call: TRBV4-2
j_call: TRBJ2-7
cdr3_nt: TGTGCCAGCAGCCAAGATCGTGGGGGGCCCGAGCAGTACTTC
cdr3_aa: CASSQDRGGPEQYF

clone_size: NA
d_call: TRBD2
v_call: TRBV5-4
j_call: TRBJ2-1
cdr3_nt: TGTGCCAGCAGCTCACCGGGACTAGCGGGACCATACAATGAGCAGTTCTTC
cdr3_aa: CASSSPGLAGPYNEQFF

clone_size: NA
d_call: TRBD2
v_call: TRBV27
j_call: TRBJ2-1
cdr3_nt: TGTGCCAGCGGTTTATTGGGACTAGCGGATGAGCAGTTCTTC
cdr3_aa: CASGLLGLADEQFF

clone_size: NA
d_call: NA
v_call: TRBV5-1
j_call: TRBJ1-4
cdr3_nt: TGCGCCAGCAGCCTCCTGGGCAGTTCCTATGAAAAACTGTTTTTT
cdr3_aa: CASSLLGSSYEKLFF

clone_size: NA
d_call: TRBD1
v_call: TRBV11-2
j_call: TRBJ2-5
cdr3_nt: TGTGCCAGCAGCATATGGACAGGGCAAGAGACCCAGTACTTC
cdr3_aa: CASSIWTGQETQYF

clone_size: NA
d_call: NA
v_call: TRBV27
j_call: TRBJ2-2
cdr3_nt: TGTGCCAGCAGTTTCGGCCTGAACACCGGGGAGCTGTTTTTT
cdr3_aa: CASSFGLNTGELFF

clone_size: NA
d_call: TRBD2
v_call: TRBV6-8
j_call: TRBJ2-1
cdr3_nt: TGTGCCAGCAGCCGGACTAGGCAGTCCTACAATGAGCAGTTCTTC
cdr3_aa: CASSRTRQSYNEQFF

clone_size: NA
d_call: TRBD2
v_call: TRBV4-3
j_call: TRBJ2-7
cdr3_nt: TGCGCCAGCAGCCACGGACTAGCGGGACGCCACGAGCAGTACTTC
cdr3_aa: CASSHGLAGRHEQYF

clone_size: NA
d_call: NA
v_call: TRBV7-6
j_call: TRBJ2-2
cdr3_nt: TGTGCCAGCAGCTCCCTACAGGGTTACACCGGGGAGCTGTTTTTT
cdr3_aa: CASSSLQGYTGELFF

clone_size: NA
d_call: TRBD2
v_call: TRBV5-1
j_call: TRBJ2-3
cdr3_nt: TGCGCCAGCAGCCTGGCCAGTTCGACTAGCGGGTACCGGGATACGCAGTATTTT
cdr3_aa: CASSLASSTSGYRDTQYF

clone_size: NA
d_call: NA
v_call: TRBV19
j_call: TRBJ2-3
cdr3_nt: TGTGCCAGTAGTGGAATAGGGGATAGGACAGATACGCAGTATTTT
cdr3_aa: CASSGIGDRTDTQYF

clone_size: NA
d_call: TRBD2
v_call: TRBV6-1
j_call: TRBJ2-3
cdr3_nt: TGTGCCAGCAGTGATAGCGGGAGGCGCACAGATACGCAGTATTTT
cdr3_aa: CASSDSGRRTDTQYF

clone_size: NA
d_call: NA
v_call: TRBV12-2
j_call: TRBJ2-7
cdr3_nt: TGTGCAAGTCGGATCCGAACCAGATGGAGCTCCTACGAGCAGTACTTC
cdr3_aa: CASRIRTRWSSYEQYF

clone_size: NA
d_call: NA
v_call: TRBV4-1
j_call: TRBJ2-7
cdr3_nt: TGCGCCAGCAGCCAAGTTACAGGGATCTACGAGCAGTACTTC
cdr3_aa: CASSQVTGIYEQYF

clone_size: once
d_call: NA
v_call: TRBV7-2
j_call: TRBJ1-1
cdr3_nt: TGTGCCAGCAGCTTAGCGTGGGGTGGTGTCACTGAAGCTTTCTTT
cdr3_aa: CASSLAWGGVTEAFF

clone_size: NA
d_call: TRBD1
v_call: TRBV27
j_call: TRBJ1-1
cdr3_nt: TGTGCCAGCACTTGGGCACAGGGGGCAAAAGCTTTCTTT
cdr3_aa: CASTWAQGAKAFF

clone_size: NA
d_call: TRBD2
v_call: TRBV7-9
j_call: TRBJ2-3
cdr3_nt: TGTGCCAGCAGCTTTCCCCTCAGCGGGAGGGAAGCAGATACGCAGTATTTT
cdr3_aa: CASSFPLSGREADTQYF

clone_size: NA
d_call: TRBD1
v_call: TRBV5-4
j_call: TRBJ1-2
cdr3_nt: TGTGCCAGCAGCTTGGCTGGGACAGGCGGATATGGCTACACCTTC
cdr3_aa: CASSLAGTGGYGYTF

clone_size: NA
d_call: TRBD2
v_call: TRBV28
j_call: TRBJ2-1
cdr3_nt: TGTGCCAGCAGTCGCGGGAGCTCCTACAATGAGCAGTTCTTC
cdr3_aa: CASSRGSSYNEQFF

clone_size: NA
d_call: NA
v_call: TRBV11-1
j_call: TRBJ1-1
cdr3_nt: TGTGCCAGCAGCTACAGGTGGAAGGGATTCGCTGAAGCTTTCTTT
cdr3_aa: CASSYRWKGFAEAFF

clone_size: NA
d_call: NA
v_call: TRBV9
j_call: TRBJ2-3
cdr3_nt: TGTGCCAGCGGAAGGGACACCACAGATACGCAGTATTTT
cdr3_aa: CASGRDTTDTQYF

clone_size: NA
d_call: TRBD1
v_call: TRBV28
j_call: TRBJ1-2
cdr3_nt: TGTGCCAGCAGTTTAACCCCAGGGGGCAGCCCCTATGGCTACACCTTC
cdr3_aa: CASSLTPGGSPYGYTF

clone_size: NA
d_call: NA
v_call: TRBV14
j_call: TRBJ2-2
cdr3_nt: TGTGCCAGCAGCCAAGTTTTAAACACCGGGGAGCTGTTTTTT
cdr3_aa: CASSQVLNTGELFF

clone_size: NA
d_call: TRBD2
v_call: TRBV9
j_call: TRBJ2-5
cdr3_nt: TGTGCCACACTAGCGGAGGAACAAGAGACCCAGTACTTC
cdr3_aa: CATLAEEQETQYF

clone_size: once
d_call: NA
v_call: TRBV7-9
j_call: TRBJ2-7
cdr3_nt: TGTGCCAGCAGCTTATCCGGGACTTCTAACTACGAGCAGTACTTC
cdr3_aa: CASSLSGTSNYEQYF

clone_size: once
d_call: NA
v_call: TRBV28
j_call: TRBJ1-2
cdr3_nt: TGTGCCAGCAGTTTACAGATCAGGACTTACTATGGCTACACCTTC
cdr3_aa: CASSLQIRTYYGYTF

clone_size: NA
d_call: TRBD1
v_call: TRBV4-3
j_call: TRBJ2-3
cdr3_nt: TGCGCCAGCAGCCTATCCGGGACAGGGAGCACAGATACGCAGTATTTT
cdr3_aa: CASSLSGTGSTDTQYF

clone_size: NA
d_call: TRBD2
v_call: TRBV29-1
j_call: TRBJ2-3
cdr3_nt: TGCAGCGCACATAGCCGCCCCGGCCCAGGGCGGGACTACACAGATACGCAGTATTTT
cdr3_aa: CSAHSRPGPGRDYTDTQYF

clone_size: once
d_call: NA
v_call: TRBV7-3
j_call: TRBJ1-1
cdr3_nt: TGTGCCAGCAGCTTAGATGAGAACACTGAAGCTTTCTTT
cdr3_aa: CASSLDENTEAFF

clone_size: NA
d_call: NA
v_call: TRBV6-1
j_call: TRBJ1-1
cdr3_nt: TGTGCCAGCAGTGAAGCCCGGGGGAAAAACACTGAAGCTTTCTTT
cdr3_aa: CASSEARGKNTEAFF

clone_size: NA
d_call: NA
v_call: TRBV29-1
j_call: TRBJ2-7
cdr3_nt: TGCAGCGTTGAAGTCCCGGCAGGGGAGACCTACGAGCAGTACTTC
cdr3_aa: CSVEVPAGETYEQYF

clone_size: NA
d_call: TRBD2
v_call: TRBV11-3
j_call: TRBJ2-1
cdr3_nt: TGTGCCAGCAGCTTAGGACTAGCGGGAGCGACTGAGCAGTTCTTC
cdr3_aa: CASSLGLAGATEQFF

clone_size: NA
d_call: NA
v_call: TRBV11-2
j_call: TRBJ1-3
cdr3_nt: TGTGCCAGCAGCTTAAAGAACACGGGTCGTGGCACCATATATTTT
cdr3_aa: CASSLKNTGRGTIYF

clone_size: NA
d_call: TRBD2
v_call: TRBV19
j_call: TRBJ2-1
cdr3_nt: TGTGCCACGCGGGTATCCTCTAGCGGGAGTCATGAGCAGTTCTTC
cdr3_aa: CATRVSSSGSHEQFF

clone_size: NA
d_call: TRBD2
v_call: TRBV29-1
j_call: TRBJ2-2
cdr3_nt: TGCAGCGTTGTAGAGAGGTCCGGACTAGCGGTAGTTGTCCTGGCCGGGGAGCTGTTTTTT
cdr3_aa: CSVVERSGLAVVVLAGELFF

clone_size: NA
d_call: NA
v_call: TRBV27
j_call: TRBJ2-2
cdr3_nt: TGTGCCAGCAGTACGACAGCCAACACCGGGGAGCTGTTTTTT
cdr3_aa: CASSTTANTGELFF

clone_size: NA
d_call: NA
v_call: TRBV11-2
j_call: TRBJ2-7
cdr3_nt: TGTGCCAGCAGCTTAGGGTTGGACTACGAGCAGTACTTC
cdr3_aa: CASSLGLDYEQYF

clone_size: NA
d_call: NA
v_call: TRBV29-1
j_call: TRBJ2-7
cdr3_nt: TGCAGCGTTGAAGGGGAAACCAGTGGCTCCTACGAGCAGTACTTC
cdr3_aa: CSVEGETSGSYEQYF

clone_size: NA
d_call: NA
v_call: TRBV28
j_call: TRBJ2-5
cdr3_nt: TGTGCCAGCAGTTTTTTAGGGCTCCAAGAGACCCAGTACTTC
cdr3_aa: CASSFLGLQETQYF

clone_size: NA
d_call: NA
v_call: TRBV4-3
j_call: TRBJ1-2
cdr3_nt: TGCGCCAGCAGCCAAGAGGGCAGAACCAACTATGGCTACACCTTC
cdr3_aa: CASSQEGRTNYGYTF

clone_size: NA
d_call: TRBD2
v_call: TRBV30
j_call: TRBJ2-3
cdr3_nt: TGTGCCTGGGACGAGGGGCTAGCGGAACAAGATACGCAGTATTTT
cdr3_aa: CAWDEGLAEQDTQYF